Listed here are 23 T cell receptor beta chains from one sample, sequenced in a study of CD8 T cells in ankylosing spondylitis. Study outcomes and limitations: A motif in TCR beta, a set of roughly eight highly homologous variants, appeared characteristic of ankylosing spondylitis blood.

TCRdb analysed the 5' RACE reads with MiXCR anew, one entry per CDR3 protein. The table lists 220,000 or so distinct CDR3 sequences, about 17% of them singletons. These receptors have no known antigen. The specimen was blood, either unsorted or a sorted T cell fraction (not recorded which). The receptors here all came from a male donor with ankylosing spondylitis.

The rearrangement joins TRBV6-4 to TRBJ2-1; the match to TRBD2 covers 15 bases. CDR1 and CDR2 from the germline V gene are MRHNA and SNTAGT. The CDR3 covers 16 residues. After removal of 5 bases from V and 8 bases from J, the junction contained 7 bases not matched to a gene. The DNA of the CDR3 is TGTGCCAGCAGTAGGACTAGCGGGGGGGCCGGAGATGAGCAGTTCTTC. Translated: CASSRTSGGAGDEQFF.

The chain employs TRBV6-2 or TRBV6-3 and TRBJ1-4; D gene unclear. There are 14 residues in the CDR3. CDR1 is MNHEY, CDR2 SVGEGT, per germline. Trimming took off 6 bases at V and 4 bases at J, with 12 bases between the two ends. The CDR3 DNA is TGTGCCAGCAGGGACGGAGAGCTTAATGAAAAACTGTTTTTT. This sequence encodes CASRDGELNEKLFF.

J is TRBJ2-5 and V is TRBV27, with 7 bases lining up with TRBD2. The ends lost 5 bases at V and 2 bases at J; junction bases unmatched: 8. This CDR3 has 15 residues. Germline V gives CDR1 MNHEY, CDR2 SMNVEV (reference sequence). The CDR3 sequence is CASSPLTSSQETQYF. The CDR3 bases are TGTGCCAGCAGTCCCTTGACTAGCTCACAAGAGACCCAGTACTTC.

CDR3 residues: CASSLRGAGSSYNEQFF. The CDR3 nucleotides read TGCGCCAGCAGCCTCCGAGGTGCGGGGAGCTCCTACAATGAGCAGTTCTTC. This rearrangement joins TRBV4-1 to TRBJ2-1; weak D call: TRBD2 (6 bases). Trimming took off 4 bases at V and 0 bases at J, with 16 bases between the two ends. CDR1 and CDR2 (germline): MGHRA, YSYEKL. This CDR3 contains 17 residues.

This clonotype has only a few counts. The V and J genes are TRBV28 and TRBJ1-1, with 7 bases lining up with TRBD1. Germline assignment: CDR1 MDHEN and CDR2 SYDVKM. V shed 3 bases and J 5 bases; nucleotides not matched to a gene: 12. The CDR3 length is 16 residues. The CDR3 reads CASSLTGTGPRTEAFF. The DNA of the CDR3 is TGTGCCAGCAGTTTGACAGGGACGGGACCGCGTACTGAAGCTTTCTTT.

The table lists this clonotype with a few counts. The chain recombines TRBV7-2 with TRBJ2-2; possible D gene TRBD1, 6 bases. CDR1 and CDR2 from the germline V gene are SGHTA and FQGNSA. This CDR3 is 14 amino acids long. Trimming removed 5 bases from V and 1 base from J, with 8 bases in between. The CDR3 is CTSSPQGNTGELFF. The CDR3 region has the DNA TGTACCAGCAGCCCACAGGGGAACACCGGGGAGCTGTTTTTT.

This clonotype was counted a few times. The chain recombines TRBV28 with TRBJ2-1; TRBD2 agrees at 9 bases. V shed 8 bases and J 4 bases; nucleotides not matched to a gene: 18. Germline V gene data show CDR1 as MDHEN and CDR2 as SYDVKM. The CDR3 is 18 amino acids. Here the CDR3 DNA reads TGTGCCAGCGGAGGGCCGACTAGCGGAATGGGATTTTACAATGAGCAGTTCTTC. Amino acid sequence: CASGGPTSGMGFYNEQFF.

This clonotype was recorded many times. The gene calls are TRBV9 and TRBJ2-1; 13 positions match TRBD2. Germline CDR1 and CDR2: SGDLS and YYNGEE. The CDR3 totals 16 residues. The junction had 3 bases not matched to a gene; V was cut back by 3 bases and J by 3 bases. CDR3 in DNA: TGTGCCAGCAGCGCCGGACTAGCGGGGGTCTACAATGAGCAGTTCTTC. Amino acids: CASSAGLAGVYNEQFF.

V gene TRBV29-1 combines with J gene TRBJ2-7; 8 positions match TRBD1. The CDR3 is 15 residues long. The trim removed 0 bases at V and 0 bases at J, leaving 4 bases unmatched. The germline CDR1 and CDR2 sequences are SQVTM and ANQGSEA. The CDR3 DNA sequence: TGCAGCGTTGAAGACTGGACAGGGAGCTCCTACGAGCAGTACTTC. Translated, it gives CSVEDWTGSSYEQYF.

This clonotype was seen many times. J is TRBJ2-5 and V is TRBV29-1; D could derive from TRBD1 or TRBD2 (6 bases each). V shed 3 bases and J shed 4 bases, with 15 bases lying between them. Germline V gene sequence: CDR1 SQVTM, CDR2 ANQGSEA. This CDR3 has 14 residues. The CDR3 region is CSVDGFRGGETQYF. CDR3 nucleotides: TGCAGCGTTGATGGGTTCAGGGGAGGAGAGACCCAGTACTTC.

The chain uses TRBV11-2 and TRBJ2-1; 14 bases fit TRBD2. Trimming cost V 5 bases and J 3 bases; bases outside gene matches: 6. The CDR3 runs to 17 residues. The germline gives CDR1 SGHAT, CDR2 FQNNGV. The CDR3 spells CASSPWTSGGNYNEQFF. The CDR3 DNA follows: TGTGCCAGCAGCCCCTGGACTAGCGGGGGGAACTACAATGAGCAGTTCTTC.

Comments on this clonotype: This may come from a read error, since a much larger clone is one base off. The chain joins TRBV5-1 to TRBJ2-5, with 7 positions matching TRBD1. This CDR3 has 13 amino acids. The V gene's germline CDR1 is SGHRS and CDR2 YFSETQ. In nucleotides, the CDR3 is TGCGACAGCAGGGGGACAGCTCAAGAGACCCAGTACTTC. It is translated as CDSRGTAQETQYF.

In its sample, this clonotype was seen a few times. The CDR3 is CSARDVLALSYEQYF. For the CDR3, the DNA is TGCAGTGCTAGAGATGTCCTAGCGCTGTCCTACGAGCAGTACTTC. This chain links TRBV20-1 with TRBJ2-7; D is possibly TRBD2 (6 bases). V lost 0 bases to trimming and J lost 1 base, with 13 bases between them. This CDR3 has 15 residues. CDR1 and CDR2 (germline): DFQATT, SNEGSKA (reference sequence).

The chain employs TRBV12-3 or TRBV12-4 and TRBJ2-1; 8 nucleotides align to TRBD2. The CDR3 is 16 residues long. V dropped 3 bases and J dropped 4; count of bases not matched to a gene: 8. The CDR3 reads CASSLEAGAGYNEQFF. The DNA for the CDR3 is TGTGCCAGCAGTTTGGAAGCGGGAGCTGGGTACAATGAGCAGTTCTTC.

The chain employs TRBV19 and TRBJ1-1; D perhaps matches TRBD1 (6 bases). Germline V lookup: CDR1 LNHDA, CDR2 SQIVND (reference sequence). This CDR3 is built from 15 residues. With 5 bases removed from V and 1 base from J, the gap between germline ends came to 14 bases. The DNA for the CDR3 is TGTGCCAGTAGTGTGATGGGGACACCGAACACTGAAGCTTTCTTT. Amino acids: CASSVMGTPNTEAFF.

The chain couples TRBV9 to TRBJ2-3; the match to TRBD2 covers 10 bases. This CDR3 comprises 16 residues. Per germline, CDR1 SGDLS and CDR2 YYNGEE. With V trimmed by 1 base and J by 3 bases, 5 bases remained unmatched. CDR3 bases: TGTGCCAGCAGCGTACAAGCGGGGGGGGGTACAGATACGCAGTATTTT. Translating it yields CASSVQAGGGTDTQYF.

This clonotype was recorded a few times. The gene calls are TRBV5-1 and TRBJ2-7; D possibly corresponds to TRBD2 (6 bases). The CDR3 runs 14 residues. CDR1 is SGHRS, CDR2 YFSETQ, per germline. Trimming took 0 bases from V and 1 from J, leaving 8 bases between them. The CDR3 here is CASSLEEGSYEQYF. DNA of the CDR3: TGCGCCAGCAGCTTGGAGGAGGGATCCTACGAGCAGTACTTC.

The chain couples TRBV5-1 to TRBJ1-1; possibly TRBD1 for D (5 bases). The germline V gene has CDR1 SGHRS and CDR2 YFSETQ. The CDR3 consists of 15 residues. V lost 4 bases, J lost 0 bases, and 13 bases lay in between. DNA for the CDR3: TGCGCCAGCAGCCGCCGATGGGGCCTGAACACTGAAGCTTTCTTT. It codes for CASSRRWGLNTEAFF.

This chain's CDR3 is CASSKFGQKDYEQYF. The CDR3 nucleotides read TGTGCCAGCAGCAAATTCGGACAGAAGGACTACGAGCAGTACTTC. The chain has TRBV13 and TRBJ2-7; possible D gene TRBD1, 6 bases. V lost 5 bases to trimming and J lost 3 bases, with 17 bases between them. The CDR3 has 15 amino acids. The germline V gene has CDR1 PRHDT and CDR2 FYEKMQ (reference sequence).

This clonotype was counted between two and nine times. The chain combines TRBV6-2 or TRBV6-3 with TRBJ2-7; D gene ambiguous. The CDR3 totals 14 residues. Germline V gene data show CDR1 as MNHEY and CDR2 as SVGEGT. V lost 5 bases and J 2 bases, leaving 13 bases between the germline ends. For the CDR3, the DNA is TGTGCCAGCAGTAACCGACTGGTCACCTACGAGCAGTACTTC. Translation: CASSNRLVTYEQYF.

The rearrangement joins TRBV7-8 to TRBJ2-5; possibly TRBD1 for D (5 bases). Per germline, CDR1 SGHVS and CDR2 FQNEAQ. The CDR3 is 12 amino acids. V was cut by 7 bases and J by 3 bases, with 9 bases left in between. CDR3 coding DNA: TGTGCCAGCATGACAGAGAAAGAGACCCAGTACTTC. Translating gives CASMTEKETQYF.

With regard to this clonotype: At one boundary the junction diverges from the germline segment, which might be a read error. This chain uses TRBV4-3 with TRBJ2-7; unclear D gene. The CDR3 is 17 amino acids. Per germline, CDR1 LGHNA and CDR2 YSLEER. In nucleotides, the CDR3 is TGCACCAGCAGCCAAGATAGGGTCGCAGCAACTGGTTACGAGCAGTACTTC. Residues: CTSSQDRVAATGYEQYF.

The chain uses TRBV27 and TRBJ2-7; D is possibly TRBD1 or TRBD2 (5 bases each). Germline V gene lookup returns CDR1 MNHEY and CDR2 SMNVEV (reference sequence). CDR3 length: 14 amino acids. Deletions cut 3 bases from V and 0 bases from J, with 9 bases between. CDR3 coding DNA: TGTGCCAGCAGTTTGGGACCCGACTCCTACGAGCAGTACTTC. Translating gives CASSLGPDSYEQYF.